The present T cell receptor beta chain was sequenced within a study of T-cell reconstitution after alpha-beta-depleted transplantation in children (dated by TCRdb to about 2016). General notes on the study: Using TCR repertoire profiling, the study quantitatively followed how T-cell immune reconstitution unfolded in children after TCRalphabeta/CD19-depleted allogeneic hematopoietic cell transplantation. The study at large found these results: Hyperexpanded clone frequencies declined over subsequent months; after one year, T-cell counts and TCRbeta diversity were mostly attributed to newly produced T cells. In some patients, the high TCRbeta diversity seen at day 60 was put down to recipient T cells and intrathymic progenitors that had survived conditioning. The apparently early recovery of alphabetaT-cell counts about two months after transplant reportedly depended on only several hundred rapidly expanded clones that came from non-depleted graft cells.

The library was produced with PCR. The sequencer was an Illumina HiSeq 2500. TCR library preparation used molecular barcoding, with unique molecular identifiers applied to normalize quantification of the TCRbeta repertoire. The public reads were reanalyzed by TCRdb: fastp trimming at Q25, MiXCR alignment, in-frame beta chains only. Rows with a matching CDR3 protein are joined into one entry that keeps the most common DNA and genes. This sample gives under 750,000 distinct CDR3 sequences in total; under 30% of them show up just once. Of the sample, about 14% is held by the ten largest clones. Sample treatment or condition, as interpreted from the label and publication: allogeneic hematopoietic cell transplantation with graft depleted of TCRalphabeta T cells and CD19 B cells. The children who served as transplant recipients had been given grafts of TCRalphabeta/CD19-depleted allogeneic hematopoietic cells.

This clonotype was seen more than once but under ten times. Its specific antigen is unknown. No base quality values were provided; no much bigger clone lies one nucleotide off. This receptor was obtained from a boy under three years old who had a stem cell transplant for acute myeloid leukemia, so the T cells may come from the graft donor. The sequenced sample was PBMCs, mostly from graft donor cells, obtained 360 days after TCRalphabeta/CD19-depleted stem cell transplant.

CDR3 sequence: CSARRDANTEAFF. The bases read TGCAGTGCCAGAAGGGACGCGAACACTGAAGCTTTCTTT. The rearranged chain carries TRBV20-1 and TRBJ1-1; tentative D gene TRBD1, with 5 bases matching. From the cysteine up to the phenylalanine, the CDR3 has a length of 13 residues. Just the 39-base CDR3 DNA is kept, in frame starting at base 1. CDR1 and CDR2 (DFQATT, SNEGSKA) derive from the germline V gene (reference sequence). V and J are truncated by 6 bases and 1 base respectively, leaving an intervening sequence of 12 bases.